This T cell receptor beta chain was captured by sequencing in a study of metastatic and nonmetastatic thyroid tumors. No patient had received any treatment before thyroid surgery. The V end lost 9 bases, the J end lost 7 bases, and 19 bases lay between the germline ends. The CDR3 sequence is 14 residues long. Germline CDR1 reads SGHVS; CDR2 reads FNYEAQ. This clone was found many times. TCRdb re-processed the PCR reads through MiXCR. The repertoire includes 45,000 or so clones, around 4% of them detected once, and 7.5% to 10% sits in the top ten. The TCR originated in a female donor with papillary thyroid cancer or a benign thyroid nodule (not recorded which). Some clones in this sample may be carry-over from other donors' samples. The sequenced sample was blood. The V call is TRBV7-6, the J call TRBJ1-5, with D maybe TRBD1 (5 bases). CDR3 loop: CARARWGGYQPQHF. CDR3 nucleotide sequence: TGTGCCAGGGCACGGTGGGGGGGGTACCAGCCCCAGCATTTT.